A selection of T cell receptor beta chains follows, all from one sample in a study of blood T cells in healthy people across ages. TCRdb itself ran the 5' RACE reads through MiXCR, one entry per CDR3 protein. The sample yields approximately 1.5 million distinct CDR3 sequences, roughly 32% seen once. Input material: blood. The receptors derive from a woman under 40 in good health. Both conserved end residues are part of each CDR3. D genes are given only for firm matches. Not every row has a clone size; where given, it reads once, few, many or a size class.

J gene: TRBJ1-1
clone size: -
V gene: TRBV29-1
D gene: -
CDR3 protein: CSATQGRGTEAFF
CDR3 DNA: TGCAGCGCAACCCAGGGTAGGGGCACTGAAGCTTTCTTT

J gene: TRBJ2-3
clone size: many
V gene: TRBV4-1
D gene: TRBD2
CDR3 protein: CASSSPGTSGIVAQYF
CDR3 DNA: TGCGCCAGCAGCTCACCCGGGACTAGCGGGATAGTTGCGCAGTATTTT

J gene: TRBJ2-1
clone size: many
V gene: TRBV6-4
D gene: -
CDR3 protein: CASSDMGGISKNYNEQFF
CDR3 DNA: TGTGCCAGCAGTGATATGGGTGGGATTAGCAAGAACTACAATGAGCAGTTCTTC

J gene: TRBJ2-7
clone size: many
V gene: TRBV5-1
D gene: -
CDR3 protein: CASSRTRELEQYF
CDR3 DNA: TGCGCCAGCAGCCGGACCCGAGAGCTCGAGCAGTACTTC

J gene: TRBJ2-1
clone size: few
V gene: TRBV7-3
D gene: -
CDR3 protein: CASSLEGTRNNEQFF
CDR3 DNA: TGTGCCAGCAGCTTAGAGGGAACAAGAAACAATGAGCAGTTCTTC

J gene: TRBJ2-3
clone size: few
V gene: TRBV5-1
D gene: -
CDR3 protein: CASSHVSGTDTQYF
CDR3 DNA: TGCGCCAGCAGCCATGTTAGCGGCACAGATACGCAGTATTTT

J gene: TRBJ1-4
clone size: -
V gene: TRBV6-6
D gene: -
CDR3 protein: CASSYSSEKLFF
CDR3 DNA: TGTGCCAGCAGTTACTCTTCTGAAAAACTGTTTTTT

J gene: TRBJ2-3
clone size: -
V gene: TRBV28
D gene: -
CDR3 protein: CASSLSAGPTDTQYF
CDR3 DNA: TGTGCCAGCAGTTTATCGGCAGGGCCAACAGATACGCAGTATTTT

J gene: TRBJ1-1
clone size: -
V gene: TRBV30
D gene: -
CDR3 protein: CAWTLKPGTEAFF
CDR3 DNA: TGTGCCTGGACCCTAAAGCCGGGAACTGAAGCTTTCTTT

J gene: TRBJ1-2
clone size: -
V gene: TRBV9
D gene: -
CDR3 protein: CASSAKHGDYGYTF
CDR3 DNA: TGTGCCAGCAGCGCCAAGCACGGGGACTATGGCTACACCTTC

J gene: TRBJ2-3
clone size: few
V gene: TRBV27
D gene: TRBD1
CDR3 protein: CASRGQGAYGTQYF
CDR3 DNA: TGTGCCAGCAGGGGACAGGGGGCATATGGTACGCAGTATTTT

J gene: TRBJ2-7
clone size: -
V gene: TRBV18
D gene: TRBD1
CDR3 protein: CASSERQGACNEQYF
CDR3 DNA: TGTGCCAGCTCCGAAAGACAGGGGGCGTGCAACGAGCAGTACTTC

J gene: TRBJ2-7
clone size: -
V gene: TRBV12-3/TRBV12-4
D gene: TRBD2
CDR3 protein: CASSRGLALEQYF
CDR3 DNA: TGTGCCAGCAGCCGAGGACTAGCTCTCGAGCAGTACTTC

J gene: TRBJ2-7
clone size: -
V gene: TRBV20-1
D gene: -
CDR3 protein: CSASERGGPGVTGYEQYF
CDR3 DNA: TGCAGTGCTAGCGAAAGGGGGGGTCCGGGGGTTACAGGCTACGAGCAGTACTTC

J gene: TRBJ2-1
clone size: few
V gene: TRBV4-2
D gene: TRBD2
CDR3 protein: CASSQDLAGSTSYNEQFF
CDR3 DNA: TGTGCCAGCAGCCAAGATCTAGCGGGGTCGACCTCCTACAATGAGCAGTTCTTC

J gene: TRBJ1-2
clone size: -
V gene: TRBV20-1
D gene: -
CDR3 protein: CSARKRGLYGYTF
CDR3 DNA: TGCAGTGCTAGGAAACGAGGGCTCTATGGCTACACCTTC

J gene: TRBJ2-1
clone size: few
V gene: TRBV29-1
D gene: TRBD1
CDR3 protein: CSAQEGGSEQFF
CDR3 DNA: TGCAGCGCCCAAGAAGGGGGCAGTGAGCAGTTCTTC

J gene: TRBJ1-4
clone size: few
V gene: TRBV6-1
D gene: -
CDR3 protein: CASSEWDEKLFF
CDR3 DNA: TGTGCCAGCAGTGAATGGGATGAAAAACTGTTTTTT

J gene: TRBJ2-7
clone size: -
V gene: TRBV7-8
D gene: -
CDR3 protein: CASSSGGRAYEQYF
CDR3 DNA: TGTGCCAGCAGCTCAGGGGGGCGGGCCTACGAGCAGTACTTC

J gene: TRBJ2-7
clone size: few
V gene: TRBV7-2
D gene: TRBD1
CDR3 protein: CASSRRQGRAYEQYF
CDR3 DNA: TGTGCCAGCAGCAGACGACAGGGTCGCGCCTACGAGCAGTACTTC

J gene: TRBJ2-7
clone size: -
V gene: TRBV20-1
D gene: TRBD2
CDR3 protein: CSAQLAGGAESQYF
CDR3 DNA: TGCAGTGCGCAACTAGCGGGAGGCGCTGAGTCCCAGTACTTC